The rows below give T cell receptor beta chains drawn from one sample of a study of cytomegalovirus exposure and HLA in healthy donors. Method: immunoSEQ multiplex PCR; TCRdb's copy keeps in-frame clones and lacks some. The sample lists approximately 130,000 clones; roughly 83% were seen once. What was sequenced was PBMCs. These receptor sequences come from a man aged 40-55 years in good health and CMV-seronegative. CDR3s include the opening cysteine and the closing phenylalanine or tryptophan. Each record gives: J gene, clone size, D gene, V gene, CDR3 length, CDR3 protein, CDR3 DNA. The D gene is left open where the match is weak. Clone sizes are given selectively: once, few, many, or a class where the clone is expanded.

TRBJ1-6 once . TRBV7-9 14 CASSPRQGNSPLHF TGTGCCAGCAGCCCTCGGCAGGGGAATTCACCCCTCCACTTT
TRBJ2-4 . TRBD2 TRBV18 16 CASSSAVVAGANIQYF TGTGCCAGCTCTTCTGCAGTGGTAGCGGGAGCAAACATTCAGTACTTC
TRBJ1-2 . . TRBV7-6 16 CASSGLTPGGNYGYTF TGTGCCAGCAGCGGATTGACACCTGGAGGTAACTATGGCTACACCTTC
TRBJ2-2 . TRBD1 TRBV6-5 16 CASSYSQGANTGELFF TGTGCCAGCAGTTACTCTCAGGGGGCGAACACCGGGGAGCTGTTTTTT
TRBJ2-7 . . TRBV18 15 CASSPAGIGSYEQYF TGTGCCAGCTCACCAGCAGGTATTGGGTCCTACGAGCAGTACTTC
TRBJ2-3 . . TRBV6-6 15 CASSYGRDGTDTQYF TGTGCCAGCAGTTACGGGCGGGACGGCACAGATACGCAGTATTTT
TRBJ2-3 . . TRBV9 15 CASSVDPQITDTQYF TGTGCCAGCAGCGTAGATCCCCAGATCACAGATACGCAGTATTTT
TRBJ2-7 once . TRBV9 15 CASSVEVWGSGEQYF TGTGCCAGCAGCGTAGAGGTATGGGGTTCGGGGGAGCAGTACTTC
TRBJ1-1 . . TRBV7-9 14 CASSLSAGNTEAFF TGTGCCAGCAGCTTAAGTGCAGGGAACACTGAAGCTTTCTTT
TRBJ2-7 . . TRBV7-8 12 CASRPRGHEQYF TGTGCCAGCAGACCCAGGGGACACGAGCAGTACTTC
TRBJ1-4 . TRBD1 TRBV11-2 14 CASRIQGANEKLFF TGTGCCAGCAGAATACAGGGGGCTAATGAAAAACTGTTTTTT
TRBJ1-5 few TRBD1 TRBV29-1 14 CSVGDRASNQPQHF TGCAGCGTGGGCGACAGGGCTAGCAATCAGCCCCAGCATTTT
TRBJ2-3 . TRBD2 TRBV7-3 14 CASSRSGSADTQYF TGTGCCAGCAGCCGTAGCGGGAGCGCAGATACGCAGTATTTT
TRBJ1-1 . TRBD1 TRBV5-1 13 CASRGQGATEAFF TGCGCCAGCAGAGGACAGGGGGCAACTGAAGCTTTCTTT
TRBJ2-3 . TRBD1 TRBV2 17 CASSSLLGTGVTDTQYF TGTGCCAGCAGTTCTCTTCTGGGGACAGGGGTCACAGATACGCAGTATTTT
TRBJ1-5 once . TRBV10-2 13 CASSEVGWEPQHF TGCGCCAGCAGTGAAGTGGGCTGGGAGCCCCAGCATTTT
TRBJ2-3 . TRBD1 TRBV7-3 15 CASSLTGGNADTQYF TGTGCCAGCAGCCTAACAGGGGGCAACGCAGATACGCAGTATTTT
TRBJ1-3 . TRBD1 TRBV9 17 CASSWTGGTHMADTIYF TGTGCCAGCAGTTGGACAGGGGGCACTCACATGGCGGACACCATATATTTT
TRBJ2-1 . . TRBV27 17 CASSPRAGRGSYNEQFF TGTGCCAGCAGTCCCCGGGCAGGCAGGGGTTCCTACAATGAGCAGTTCTTC
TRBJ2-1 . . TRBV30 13 CAWSVGSYNEQFF TGTGCCTGGAGTGTAGGGAGCTACAATGAGCAGTTCTTC
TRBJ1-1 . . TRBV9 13 CASSKQGNTEAFF TGTGCCAGCAGCAAACAGGGGAACACTGAAGCTTTCTTT
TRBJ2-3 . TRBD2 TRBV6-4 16 CASSDSGLAGPDTQYF TGTGCCAGCAGTGACTCAGGACTAGCGGGGCCAGATACGCAGTATTTT
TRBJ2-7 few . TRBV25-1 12 CASSGTAYEQYF TGTGCCAGCAGTGGAACAGCCTACGAGCAGTACTTC
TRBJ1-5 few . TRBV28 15 CASRPGLMSNQPQHF TGTGCCAGCAGACCAGGGCTGATGAGCAATCAGCCCCAGCATTTT
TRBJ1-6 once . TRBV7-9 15 CASSLAFPDNSPLHF TGTGCCAGCAGCTTAGCGTTCCCAGATAATTCACCCCTCCACTTT
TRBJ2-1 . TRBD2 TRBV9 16 CASSMGLADFYNEQFF TGTGCCAGCAGCATGGGACTAGCGGACTTCTACAATGAGCAGTTCTTC
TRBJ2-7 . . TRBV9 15 CASSESAEGAYEQYF TGTGCCAGCAGCGAGAGCGCCGAGGGGGCCTACGAGCAGTACTTC
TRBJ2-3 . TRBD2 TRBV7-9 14 CSSRTSGRGDTQYF TGTTCCAGCAGAACAAGCGGGAGAGGTGATACGCAGTATTTT
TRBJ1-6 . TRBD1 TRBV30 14 CAWSGGQDNSPPHF TGTGCCTGGAGTGGGGGACAGGATAATTCACCCCCCCACTTT
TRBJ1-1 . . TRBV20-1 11 CSAEGNTEAFF TGCAGTGCTGAGGGGAACACTGAAGCTTTCTTT
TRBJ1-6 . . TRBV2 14 CASSGDAYNSPLHF TGTGCCAGCAGTGGCGATGCGTATAATTCACCCCTCCACTTT
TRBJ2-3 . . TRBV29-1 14 CSVEWDNNRDTQYF TGCAGCGTTGAGTGGGACAATAACAGAGATACGCAGTATTTT
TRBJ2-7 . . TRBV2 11 CASSGGHEQYF TGTGCCAGCAGTGGGGGGCACGAGCAGTACTTC
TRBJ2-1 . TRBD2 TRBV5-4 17 CASSFVGGRSSYNEQFF TGTGCCAGCAGCTTTGTCGGGGGGAGGAGCTCCTACAATGAGCAGTTCTTC
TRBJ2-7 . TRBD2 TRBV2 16 CATLQRDSGRANEQYF TGTGCCACCCTTCAACGGGACAGCGGGAGGGCCAACGAGCAGTACTTC